This is a list of T cell receptor beta chains from one sample in a study of blood T cell repertoires in COVID-19. Method: immunoSEQ multiplex PCR; TCRdb's copy keeps in-frame clones and lacks some. The data show 85,000 to 100,000 clones, with roughly 89% seen just once and 27% held by the top ten. The sequencing input was peripheral blood. The receptors stem from a man in his forties or fifties with active or convalescent COVID-19. The CDR3 runs from the conserved cysteine through the conserved F or W. D genes are given only for firm matches. Clone size is given for some rows only: seen once, a few or many times, or a class if the clone is expanded.

j_call	v_call	d_call	clone_size	cdr3_aa	cdr3_nt
TRBJ1-1	TRBV27	-	-	CASSPVRGGTEAFF	TGTGCCAGCAGTCCCGTAAGGGGGGGAACTGAAGCTTTCTTT
TRBJ2-4	TRBV2	-	-	CASSNGALAKNIQYF	TGTGCCAGCAGTAACGGAGCGCTAGCCAAAAACATTCAGTACTTC
TRBJ2-2	TRBV27	TRBD2	-	CASKVAGNTGELFF	TGTGCCAGCAAGGTAGCGGGGAACACCGGGGAGCTGTTTTTT
TRBJ2-5	TRBV27	TRBD2	-	CASSPRTSGRRQETQYF	TGTGCCAGCAGTCCCCGGACTAGCGGGAGGAGGCAAGAGACCCAGTACTTC
TRBJ2-7	TRBV7-2	TRBD2	-	CASSLKRTSGGGEQYF	TGTGCCAGCAGCTTAAAGAGGACTAGCGGGGGAGGGGAGCAGTACTTC
TRBJ2-2	TRBV10-3	TRBD1	-	CAISGTDRGAGELFF	TGTGCCATCAGTGGGACGGACAGGGGCGCTGGGGAGCTGTTTTTT
TRBJ1-4	TRBV14	TRBD1	-	CASSPRQGRTEKLFF	TGTGCCAGCAGCCCAAGACAGGGTAGGACTGAAAAACTGTTTTTT
TRBJ2-4	TRBV14	TRBD1	-	CASSHHQDRGPPNLTKNIQYF	TGTGCCAGCAGCCACCACCAGGACAGGGGGCCACCGAATTTAACCAAAAACATTCAGTACTTC
TRBJ1-4	TRBV6-5	TRBD1	-	CASRGQGSEKLFF	TGTGCCAGCAGAGGACAGGGGAGTGAAAAACTGTTTTTT
TRBJ2-3	TRBV29-1	-	-	CSVLGRGGSDTQYF	TGCAGCGTCCTAGGTAGGGGGGGATCGGATACGCAGTATTTT
TRBJ2-1	TRBV11-3	-	-	CASSLAGGGSNEQFF	TGTGCCAGCAGCTTAGCGGGGGGCGGCAGCAATGAGCAGTTCTTC
TRBJ1-1	TRBV28	TRBD1	-	CASRTTGDRTEAFF	TGTGCCAGCAGAACTACAGGGGACAGGACTGAAGCTTTCTTT
TRBJ2-3	TRBV7-2	TRBD2	-	CAGSGRSTDTQYF	TGTGCCGGGAGCGGGAGAAGCACAGATACGCAGTATTTT
TRBJ1-4	TRBV5-1	TRBD1	-	CASSPAGQAVYEKLFF	TGCGCCAGCAGCCCCGCCGGACAGGCGGTTTATGAAAAACTGTTTTTT
TRBJ2-2	TRBV9	-	-	CASSVGLLNTGELFF	TGTGCCAGCAGCGTCGGACTCCTGAACACCGGGGAGCTGTTTTTT
TRBJ1-2	TRBV3-1/TRBV3-2	-	-	CASSQQPTSNYGYTF	TGTGCCAGCAGCCAACAACCAACATCTAACTATGGCTACACCTTC
TRBJ2-2	TRBV7-2	TRBD2	once	CASSLVTSGDLTGELFF	TGTGCCAGCAGCCTCGTGACTAGCGGGGACCTTACCGGGGAGCTGTTTTTT
TRBJ2-7	TRBV12-5	TRBD1	-	CASEGTGGAADF	TGTGCTAGTGAGGGAACAGGGGGCGCCGCGGACTTC
TRBJ2-7	TRBV27	TRBD2	-	CASSVELAGVEQYF	TGTGCCAGCAGCGTGGAGCTAGCGGGAGTCGAGCAGTACTTC
TRBJ2-5	TRBV5-1	-	-	CASSLEPRQETQYF	TGCGCCAGCAGCTTGGAGCCCCGACAAGAGACCCAGTACTTC
TRBJ1-1	TRBV12-3/TRBV12-4	TRBD1	-	CASIKDRGAEAFF	TGTGCCAGCATCAAGGACAGGGGCGCTGAAGCTTTCTTT
TRBJ1-1	TRBV5-1	-	-	CASSSEGGRTEAFF	TGCGCCAGCAGCTCCGAAGGGGGACGCACTGAAGCTTTCTTT
TRBJ1-5	TRBV25-1	TRBD1	once	CASSQGTAGWPQHF	TGTGCCAGCAGTCAAGGGACAGCCGGGTGGCCCCAGCATTTT
TRBJ2-7	TRBV25-1	-	-	CASSTGYEQYF	TGTGCCAGCAGTACAGGGTACGAGCAGTACTTC
TRBJ1-6	TRBV10-3	TRBD1	once	CAISRAGGSSPLHF	TGTGCCATCAGTAGGGCAGGGGGAAGTTCACCCCTCCACTTT
TRBJ2-3	TRBV3-1/TRBV3-2	-	-	CASSQAGTTDTQYF	TGTGCCAGCAGCCAGGCGGGGACCACAGATACGCAGTATTTT
TRBJ1-1	TRBV19	-	few	CASSNAPEVAFF	TGTGCCAGTAGTAACGCCCCGGAGGTCGCTTTCTTT
TRBJ2-5	TRBV9	-	few	CASSVLGQETQYF	TGTGCCAGCAGCGTACTTGGCCAGGAGACCCAGTACTTC
TRBJ2-1	TRBV10-3	TRBD1	-	CATKTGESNEQFF	TGTGCCACTAAGACAGGGGAGAGCAATGAGCAGTTCTTC
TRBJ1-3	TRBV12-3/TRBV12-4	-	few	CASSRQSGNTIYF	TGTGCCAGCAGTCGACAGTCTGGAAACACCATATATTTT
TRBJ2-2	TRBV10-3	TRBD1	-	CAISGTQGDTGELFF	TGTGCCATCAGTGGGACACAGGGGGACACCGGGGAGCTGTTTTTT
TRBJ2-3	TRBV7-2	-	-	CASSFVGEGSDTQYF	TGTGCCAGCAGCTTTGTCGGGGAAGGGTCAGATACGCAGTATTTT
TRBJ2-1	TRBV5-1	TRBD1	-	CASSEAGQGYNEQFF	TGCGCCAGCAGCGAGGCGGGACAGGGTTACAATGAGCAGTTCTTC
TRBJ2-1	TRBV20-1	TRBD2	-	CSASSGAQFF	TGCAGTGCTAGTAGCGGGGCCCAGTTCTTC
TRBJ2-7	TRBV2	TRBD1	-	CASRAGQGAGEQYF	TGTGCCAGCAGGGCGGGACAGGGGGCCGGCGAGCAGTACTTC
TRBJ2-7	TRBV6-2/TRBV6-3	-	-	CASSYGSEQYF	TGTGCCAGCAGTTACGGGAGTGAGCAGTACTTC
TRBJ2-7	TRBV2	-	-	CASMQGYEQYF	TGTGCCAGCATGCAGGGGTACGAGCAGTACTTC
TRBJ2-5	TRBV1	-	-	CTSSQDSSGEETQYF	TGCACCAGCAGCCAAGATTCTAGCGGGGAAGAGACCCAGTACTTC
TRBJ1-1	TRBV6-4	TRBD1	once	CASSVGQGDTEAFF	TGTGCCAGCAGTGTCGGGCAGGGGGACACTGAAGCTTTCTTT
TRBJ1-5	TRBV30	-	-	CAYGSGSGLEPQHF	TGTGCCTATGGATCGGGTTCAGGGTTGGAGCCCCAGCATTTT
TRBJ2-7	TRBV2	-	-	CASRSGSVYEQYF	TGTGCCAGCAGGTCGGGTAGCGTCTACGAGCAGTACTTC
TRBJ2-7	TRBV12-3/TRBV12-4	TRBD1	-	CASSGDSYEQYF	TGTGCCAGCAGTGGGGACAGCTACGAGCAGTACTTC
TRBJ2-3	TRBV5-1	TRBD1	-	CASSAQGASTDTQYF	TGCGCCAGCAGCGCTCAGGGGGCAAGCACAGATACGCAGTATTTT
TRBJ1-3	TRBV4-3	TRBD1	-	CASSRTGGNTIYF	TGCGCCAGCAGCCGGACAGGGGGGAACACCATATATTTT
TRBJ2-6	TRBV10-1	-	-	CASSEGGAGANVLTF	TGCGCCAGCAGTGAAGGGGGGGCTGGGGCCAACGTCCTGACTTTC
TRBJ2-7	TRBV5-1	TRBD1	-	CASSSQGALAHEQYF	TGCGCCAGCAGCTCACAGGGGGCTCTAGCACACGAGCAGTACTTC
TRBJ1-1	TRBV6-5	-	-	CASIIDRNTEAFF	TGTGCCAGCATCATAGACAGAAACACTGAAGCTTTCTTT
TRBJ2-1	TRBV5-6	TRBD2	-	CASSLVSGRALSYNEQFF	TGTGCCAGCAGCTTGGTTAGCGGGAGGGCCCTCTCCTACAATGAGCAGTTCTTC
TRBJ1-1	TRBV5-1	-	-	CASSLSLGQANTEAFF	TGCGCCAGCAGCTTGTCATTGGGGCAGGCGAACACTGAAGCTTTCTTT
TRBJ2-2	TRBV19	-	-	CASSTLQGPGELFF	TGTGCCAGTAGTACCTTACAGGGTCCCGGGGAGCTGTTTTTT
TRBJ1-2	TRBV7-2	-	-	CASSPQTHTVDYGYTF	TGTGCCAGCAGCCCACAGACCCATACCGTGGACTATGGCTACACCTTC
TRBJ2-6	TRBV24-1	-	-	CATSVGGSNVLTF	TGTGCCACCAGTGTTGGGGGGTCCAACGTCCTGACTTTC
TRBJ2-4	TRBV15	TRBD1	-	CATSVRGDRGRLRGNIQYF	TGTGCCACCAGCGTCCGGGGGGACAGGGGGCGCCTGAGGGGAAACATTCAGTACTTC
TRBJ2-5	TRBV14	-	-	CASSQWANQETQYF	TGTGCCAGCAGCCAATGGGCCAATCAAGAGACCCAGTACTTC
TRBJ1-1	TRBV7-2	-	-	CASKEGQWATEAFF	TGTGCCAGCAAAGAGGGCCAATGGGCCACTGAAGCTTTCTTT
TRBJ2-7	TRBV10-3	-	-	CAISESTLAASYEQYF	TGTGCCATCAGTGAGTCGACGCTAGCCGCGTCCTACGAGCAGTACTTC
TRBJ1-6	TRBV2	TRBD1	-	CASNRDRVNSPLHF	TGTGCCAGTAACCGGGACAGGGTAAATTCACCCCTCCACTTT
TRBJ2-3	TRBV6-1	-	-	CASSEIALSADTQYF	TGTGCCAGCAGTGAAATAGCCCTCAGCGCAGATACGCAGTATTTT
TRBJ2-2	TRBV5-6	TRBD2	-	CASSLAGGSGELFF	TGTGCCAGCAGCTTGGCGGGAGGGTCGGGGGAGCTGTTTTTT
TRBJ2-2	TRBV28	TRBD1	-	CASSWDRGHHGELFF	TGTGCCAGCAGCTGGGACAGGGGGCATCACGGGGAGCTGTTTTTT